These T cell receptor beta chains were read from a single sample in a study of cytomegalovirus exposure and HLA in healthy donors. The assay was immunoSEQ multiplex PCR, and TCRdb's table has in-frame clones only and misses some. In the table there are some 150,000 clones, 80% of which are singletons. The sequencing input was PBMCs. Source of these receptors: a young man in good health and CMV-seropositive. The CDR3 runs from the conserved cysteine through the conserved F or W. The D gene is left open where the match is weak. A row's size may be missing; if present it is once, few, many or a size class.

NA,TRBJ2-3,TRBV29-1,TRBD2,CSVAPRLAGNTQYF,TGCAGCGTTGCCCCCCGTTTAGCGGGAAATACGCAGTATTTT
few,TRBJ2-1,TRBV7-3,NA,CASSLGSNEQFF,TGTGCCAGCAGCTTAGGCAGTAATGAGCAGTTCTTC
NA,TRBJ1-4,TRBV29-1,NA,CSVAQLGELFF,TGCAGCGTTGCGCAATTAGGGGAACTGTTTTTT
few,TRBJ2-7,TRBV15,TRBD1,CATSRGLGQGTYEQYF,TGTGCCACCAGCAGAGGACTCGGACAGGGAACCTACGAGCAGTACTTC
NA,TRBJ2-7,TRBV6-5,NA,CASRRGITHYEQYF,TGTGCCAGCAGGAGGGGGATCACTCACTACGAGCAGTACTTC
NA,TRBJ2-2,TRBV10-3,NA,CAITTGGAGELFF,TGTGCCATCACCACAGGGGGGGCCGGGGAGCTGTTTTTT
NA,TRBJ2-5,TRBV27,NA,CASSARGETQYF,TGTGCCAGCAGTGCTAGGGGGGAGACCCAGTACTTC
NA,TRBJ2-1,TRBV6-1,TRBD2,CASSNSGSSYNEQFF,TGTGCCAGCAGTAATAGCGGGAGCTCCTACAATGAGCAGTTCTTC
NA,TRBJ1-5,TRBV28,NA,CASTKIFDSNQPQHF,TGTGCCAGCACTAAGATTTTCGATAGCAATCAGCCCCAGCATTTT
NA,TRBJ1-1,TRBV2,NA,CASSDEIAGGIF,TGTGCCAGCAGTGATGAGATCGCCGGGGGGATTTTT
NA,TRBJ2-3,TRBV9,NA,CASSVVGEGTDTQYF,TGTGCCAGCAGTGTGGTCGGGGAAGGGACAGATACGCAGTATTTT
NA,TRBJ2-5,TRBV27,TRBD2,CASSETLLAGGETQYF,TGTGCCAGCTCCGAGACTTTACTAGCGGGAGGTGAGACCCAGTACTTC
NA,TRBJ1-3,TRBV18,TRBD1,CASSPNRGPGNTIYF,TGTGCCAGCTCACCTAACAGGGGGCCCGGAAACACCATATATTTT
NA,TRBJ2-1,TRBV7-2,NA,CASSRTLANNEQFF,TGTGCCAGCAGCCGGACCCTAGCGAACAATGAGCAGTTCTTC
once,TRBJ2-7,TRBV7-9,NA,CASRLRDGTYEQYF,TGTGCCAGCAGATTGCGGGACGGCACCTACGAGCAGTACTTC
NA,TRBJ1-2,TRBV28,TRBD1,CASRHTGADYGYTF,TGTGCCAGCAGGCATACAGGGGCGGACTATGGCTACACCTTC
NA,TRBJ2-7,TRBV10-1,TRBD2,CASSEGLAGGYEQYF,TGCGCCAGCAGTGAGGGGCTAGCGGGAGGCTACGAGCAGTACTTC
NA,TRBJ2-3,TRBV18,NA,CASRGFGTDTQYF,TGTGCCAGCAGGGGGTTCGGCACAGATACGCAGTATTTT
NA,TRBJ2-1,TRBV27,NA,CASSFGLDLNEQFF,TGTGCCAGCAGTTTCGGACTCGATTTGAATGAGCAGTTCTTC